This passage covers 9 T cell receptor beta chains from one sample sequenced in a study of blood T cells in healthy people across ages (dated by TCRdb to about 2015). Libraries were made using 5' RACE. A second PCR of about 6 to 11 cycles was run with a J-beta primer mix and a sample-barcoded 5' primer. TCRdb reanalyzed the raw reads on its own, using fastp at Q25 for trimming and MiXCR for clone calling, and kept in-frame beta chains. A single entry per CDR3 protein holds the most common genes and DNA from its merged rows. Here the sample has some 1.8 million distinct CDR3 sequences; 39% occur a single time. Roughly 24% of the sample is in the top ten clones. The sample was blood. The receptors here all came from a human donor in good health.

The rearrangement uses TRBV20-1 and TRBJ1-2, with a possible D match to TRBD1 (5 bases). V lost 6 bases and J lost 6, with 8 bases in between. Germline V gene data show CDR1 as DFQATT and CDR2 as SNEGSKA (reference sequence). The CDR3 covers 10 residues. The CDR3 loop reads CSAGGDGYTF. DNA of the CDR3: TGCAGTGCCGGGGGGGATGGCTACACCTTC.

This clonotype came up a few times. CDR3 in amino acids: CASSSYSGGSYNEQFF. Here the CDR3 DNA reads TGTGCCAGCAGCTCATACAGCGGGGGCTCCTACAATGAGCAGTTCTTC. The chain combines TRBV5-6 with TRBJ2-1; 8 positions match TRBD2. Unmatched junction bases numbered 5, after V lost 3 bases and J lost 0 bases. Germline V gene data show CDR1 as SGHDT and CDR2 as YYEEEE. The CDR3 sequence is 16 residues long.

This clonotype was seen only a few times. In DNA form, the CDR3 reads TGCAGTGCTAGATCCCTAACGGGGACCCCTGCCGGGGAGCTGTTTTTT. Translation: CSARSLTGTPAGELFF. The chain joins TRBV20-1 to TRBJ2-2; D may match TRBD1 or TRBD2 (5 bases each). Germline loops: CDR1 DFQATT, CDR2 SNEGSKA (reference sequence). V was cut by 2 bases and J by 6 bases, with 19 bases left in between. The CDR3 has 16 residues.

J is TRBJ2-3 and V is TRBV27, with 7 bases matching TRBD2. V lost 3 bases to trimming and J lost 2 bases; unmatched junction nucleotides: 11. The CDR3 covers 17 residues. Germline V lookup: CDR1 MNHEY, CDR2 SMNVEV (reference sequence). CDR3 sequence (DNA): TGTGCCAGCAGTTTGCGATGTATGCTAGCGGTCACAGATACGCAGTATTTT. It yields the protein CASSLRCMLAVTDTQYF.

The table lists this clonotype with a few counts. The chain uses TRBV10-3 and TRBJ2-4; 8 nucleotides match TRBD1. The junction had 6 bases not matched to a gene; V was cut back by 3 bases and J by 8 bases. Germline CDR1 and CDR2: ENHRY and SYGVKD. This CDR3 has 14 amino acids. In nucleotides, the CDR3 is TGTGCCATCAGTGACGAGACAGGGGAGGACATTCAGTACTTC. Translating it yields CAISDETGEDIQYF.

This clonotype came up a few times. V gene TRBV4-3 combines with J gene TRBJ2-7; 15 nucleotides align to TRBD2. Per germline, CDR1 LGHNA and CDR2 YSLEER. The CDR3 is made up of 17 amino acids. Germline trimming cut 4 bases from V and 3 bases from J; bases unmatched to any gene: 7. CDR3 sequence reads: CASSPLRTSGGGYEQYF. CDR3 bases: TGCGCCAGCAGCCCACTCAGGACTAGCGGGGGGGGCTACGAGCAGTACTTC.

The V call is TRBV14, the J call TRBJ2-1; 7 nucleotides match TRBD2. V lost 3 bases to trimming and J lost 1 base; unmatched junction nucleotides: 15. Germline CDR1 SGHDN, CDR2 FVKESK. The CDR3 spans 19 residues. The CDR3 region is CASSHLLSYGGGSYNEQFF. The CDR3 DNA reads TGTGCCAGCAGCCACCTCCTTTCCTATGGGGGGGGATCCTACAATGAGCAGTTCTTC.

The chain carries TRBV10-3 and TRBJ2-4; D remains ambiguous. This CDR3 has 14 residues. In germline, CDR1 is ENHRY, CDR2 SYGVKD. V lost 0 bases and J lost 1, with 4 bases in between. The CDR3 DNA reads TGTGCCATCAGTGAGTCCAGGGCCAAAAACATTCAGTACTTC. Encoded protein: CAISESRAKNIQYF.

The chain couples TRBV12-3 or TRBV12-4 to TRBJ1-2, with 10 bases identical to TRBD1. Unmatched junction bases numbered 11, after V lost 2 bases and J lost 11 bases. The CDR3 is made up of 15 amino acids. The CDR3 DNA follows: TGTGCCAGCAGTTTACGAATCCGGGACAGGGGAGGGTACACCTTC. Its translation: CASSLRIRDRGGYTF.